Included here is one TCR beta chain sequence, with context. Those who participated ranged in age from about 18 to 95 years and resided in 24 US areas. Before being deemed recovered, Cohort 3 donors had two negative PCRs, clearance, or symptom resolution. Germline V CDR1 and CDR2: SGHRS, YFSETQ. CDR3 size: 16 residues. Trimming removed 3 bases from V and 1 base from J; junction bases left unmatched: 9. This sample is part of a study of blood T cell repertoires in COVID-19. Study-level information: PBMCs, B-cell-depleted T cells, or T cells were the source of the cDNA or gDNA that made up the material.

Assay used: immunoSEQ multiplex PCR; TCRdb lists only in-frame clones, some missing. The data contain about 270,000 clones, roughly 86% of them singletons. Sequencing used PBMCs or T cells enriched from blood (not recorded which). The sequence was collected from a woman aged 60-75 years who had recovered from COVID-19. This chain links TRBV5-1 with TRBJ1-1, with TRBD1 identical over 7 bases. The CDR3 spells CASSSLQGSSNTEAFF. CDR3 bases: TGCGCCAGCAGCTCCCTACAGGGGTCTTCGAACACTGAAGCTTTCTTT.